The 9 T cell receptor beta chains below were found in one sample sequenced in a study of CD8+CD57+ T cells in acquired aplastic anemia. Patients selected for sequencing had displayed CD8+CD57+ cell expansion by flow cytometry. The TCR beta profiling, which covered VDJ combination and CDR3 sequence, was carried out using genomic DNA as the template. MiXCR, run by TCRdb on the reads, gives a single entry per CDR3 protein. The data hold approximately 300,000 distinct CDR3 sequences, with approximately 60% observed a single time. The sequenced material came from sorted CD4+, CD8+, or CD8+CD57+ T cells (not recorded which) from PBMCs. These receptors originate from a human donor with aplastic anemia.

This clonotype counts as medium-sized. The V and J genes are TRBV24-1 and TRBJ2-5; D tentatively reads TRBD1 or TRBD2 (5 bases each). This CDR3 has 13 residues. Trimming stripped 7 bases from V and 1 base from J, with 9 bases between. From germline, CDR1 is KGHDR and CDR2 SFDVKD. This chain's CDR3 is CATRGDGQETQYF. CDR3 coding DNA: TGTGCCACCAGGGGGGACGGCCAAGAGACCCAGTACTTC.

This clonotype came up many times. This chain links TRBV7-9 with TRBJ1-1; D is ambiguous. The V and J ends lost 5 bases and 0 bases respectively, with 4 bases between them. The CDR3 is 12 residues long. Germline loops: CDR1 SEHNR, CDR2 FQNEAQ (reference sequence). The CDR3 protein is CASSRVNTEAFF. DNA of the CDR3: TGTGCCAGCAGCAGGGTGAACACTGAAGCTTTCTTT.

This clonotype occurred many times. The chain uses TRBV7-3 and TRBJ2-3; D may be TRBD2 (6 bases). With 3 bases removed from V and 5 bases from J, the gap between germline ends came to 12 bases. The germline V gene has CDR1 SGHTA and CDR2 FQGTGA. CDR3 length equals 14 residues. The CDR3 DNA follows: TGTGCCAGCAGCTTCGGGACTGGCTTAGATACGCAGTATTTT. Amino acid sequence: CASSFGTGLDTQYF. Full variable domain (outside the CDR3, taken from reference TRBV7-3 and TRBJ2-3): GAGVSQTPSNKVTEKGKYVELRCDPISGHTALYWYRQSLGQGPEFLIYFQGTGAADDSGLPNDRFFAVRPEGSVSTLKIQRTERGDSAVYLCASSFGTGLDTQYFGPGTRLTVL.

The chain combines TRBV19 with TRBJ1-4, with 7 bases identical to TRBD1. From germline, CDR1 is LNHDA and CDR2 SQIVND (reference sequence). V shed 7 bases, J shed 2 bases, and the junction held 7 bases outside the gene matches. The CDR3 has 15 residues. CDR3 protein: CASTTQGQTNEKLFF. The CDR3 bases are TGTGCCAGTACTACCCAGGGACAGACTAATGAAAAACTGTTTTTT.

This clonotype was observed at least ten times. This chain connects TRBV12-3 or TRBV12-4 to TRBJ2-2; 9 positions match TRBD1. The CDR3 runs to 16 residues. V trimming: 7 bases; J trimming: 4 bases; junction bases outside the gene matches: 10. In DNA, the CDR3 is TGTGCCAGCACCGTTCTACAGGGGGCTCTCACCGGGGAGCTGTTTTTT. It is translated as CASTVLQGALTGELFF.

V is TRBV7-2 and J is TRBJ2-5, with 8 bases lining up with TRBD2. Losses at the gene ends were 3 bases for V and 3 bases for J; bases not matched to a gene: 3. Germline CDR1 is SGHTA and CDR2 is FQGNSA. The CDR3 runs 14 residues. CDR3 amino acids: CASSFRGGEETQYF. The CDR3 nucleotides are TGTGCCAGCAGCTTCCGGGGGGGGGAAGAGACCCAGTACTTC.

This clonotype has just one count. The chain is built from TRBV19 and TRBJ1-1; no clear D. This CDR3 spans 12 amino acids. V was pared by 6 bases and J by 3 bases, with 8 bases between. Per the germline V gene, CDR1 is LNHDA and CDR2 is SQIVND (reference sequence). This CDR3 reads CASRGFDTEAFF. In DNA form, the CDR3 reads TGTGCCAGTAGGGGGTTCGACACTGAAGCTTTCTTT.

V is TRBV10-1 and J is TRBJ2-7; D is ambiguous. From germline, CDR1 is WNHNN and CDR2 SYGVQD (reference sequence). The V end was cut by 0 bases, the J end by 1 base, with 13 bases between. The CDR3 covers 16 residues. The CDR3 coding sequence is TGCGCCAGCAGTGAGTCAAGATCCCACCCGTCCTACGAGCAGTACTTC. Protein: CASSESRSHPSYEQYF.

This clonotype was counted only a few times. V and J are TRBV7-2 and TRBJ2-2; either TRBD1 or TRBD2 may fit D (5 bases each). Per germline, CDR1 SGHTA and CDR2 FQGNSA. The CDR3 extends over 15 amino acids. Between the trimmed V and J ends, which lost 5 bases and 5 bases, there was a span of 15 bases. DNA of the CDR3: TGTGCCAGCAGCGCCTCCCGGGGCGGGACCGGGGAGCTGTTTTTT. Translating gives CASSASRGGTGELFF. The variable domain in full, with the rest retrieved from reference TRBV7-2 and TRBJ2-2, is GAGVSQSPSNKVTEKGKDVELRCDPISGHTALYWYRQSLGQGLEFLIYFQGNSAPDKSGLPSDRFSAERTGGSVSTLTIQRTQQEDSAVYLCASSASRGGTGELFFGEGSRLTVL.